These T cell receptor beta chains were read from a single sample in a study of chemoradiotherapy in HPV16-positive cancers. Assay used: immunoSEQ multiplex PCR; TCRdb lists only in-frame clones, some missing. Of over a thousand clones in the sample, about two thirds were seen once. Here the sequenced sample was tumor tissue, taken from a patient who underwent chemoradiotherapy. These TCRs come from a human donor with HPV-associated anogenital cancer. The conserved cysteine and the conserved F or W are not part of the CDR3 here. A D gene is named only where the DNA matches it firmly.

j_call v_call d_call cdr3_aa
TRBJ2-7 TRBV2 . ASSGRGGEGDEQY
. TRBV27 TRBD2 ASSFSSGYEQY
TRBJ1-5 TRBV6-6 . ASSYSHRNNQPQH
TRBJ2-3 TRBV6-5 . ASNSFGLSTDTQY
TRBJ2-2 TRBV27 . ASSLGSAPRELF
TRBJ1-5 TRBV4-2 . ASSQDGDFNQPQH
TRBJ1-5 TRBV2 . ANYLSREKSNQPQH
TRBJ2-7 TRBV7-8 . ASSPSSYEQY
TRBJ1-2 TRBV7-2 . ASSLDRGTNYGYT
TRBJ1-1 TRBV5-4 . ASSFTDLEAF
TRBJ1-1 TRBV6-6 . ASSYSGLAF
TRBJ1-1 TRBV6-5 TRBD1 ASRATGAGTEAF
TRBJ1-4 TRBV10-3 . AISESNGNEKLF
TRBJ2-3 TRBV29-1 TRBD2 SALAASQY
TRBJ1-1 TRBV7-6 . ASSLAEQGGTEAF
TRBJ2-6 TRBV7-2 . ASSGCGQSRANVLT
. TRBV5-1 TRBD2 ASSPPGLAGGPVEQY
TRBJ1-1 TRBV9 . ASSVGTMNTEAF
TRBJ2-2 TRBV7-2 . ASSLRTSGELF
TRBJ1-2 TRBV5-6 . ASSSQGLGEV
TRBJ1-2 TRBV7-9 TRBD1 ASSLIQGDNYGYT
TRBJ2-5 TRBV11-3 TRBD1 ASSLVSQGAETQY
TRBJ2-7 TRBV7-2 . ASSLEMSERPYEQY
TRBJ2-3 TRBV7-2 . ASSLGFFGVDTQY
TRBJ1-1 TRBV6-6 . ASSPGLEAF
TRBJ1-3 TRBV10-2 . ASKPGQSGNTIY
TRBJ2-7 TRBV6-5 TRBD2 ATRTSGVYEQY
TRBJ2-2 TRBV14 TRBD2 ASSHRLAGVYTGELF